Below, 27 T cell receptor beta chains from the same sample are listed, as sequenced in a study of cytomegalovirus exposure and HLA in healthy donors. PCR employed 60 Vbeta and 13 Jbeta primers. Produced via immunoSEQ multiplex PCR; TCRdb's table is partial and in-frame only. The sample carries tens of thousands of clones, 7.5% to 8.5% recorded once. The sequencing sample was made of PBMCs. Receptors were obtained from a man aged 45-60 years in good health and CMV-seronegative.

J is TRBJ1-1 and V is TRBV5-1; 8 bases fit TRBD1. Looked up from germline, CDR1 is SGHRS and CDR2 is YFSETQ. The CDR3 covers 15 residues. Trimming removed 3 bases from V and 0 bases from J; junction bases left unmatched: 4. CDR3: CASSSRQGLNTEAFF. In DNA, the CDR3 is TGCGCCAGCAGCTCTCGACAGGGGCTGAACACTGAAGCTTTCTTT. Combining the CDR3 with reference TRBV5-1 and TRBJ1-1 gives the whole variable domain KAGVTQTPRYLIKTRGQQVTLSCSPISGHRSVSWYQQTPGQGLQFLFEYFSETQRNKGNFPGRFSGRQFSNSRSEMNVSTLELGDSALYLCASSSRQGLNTEAFFGQGTRLTVV.

The gene calls are TRBV6-1 and TRBJ1-2, with 8 bases that match TRBD1. This CDR3 is built from 16 residues. V trimming: 1 base; J trimming: 4 bases; junction bases outside the gene matches: 8. Germline assignment: CDR1 MNHNS and CDR2 SASEGT. This chain's CDR3 is CASSEGGGQGSYGYTF. The DNA of the CDR3 is TGTGCCAGCAGTGAAGGGGGAGGACAGGGCTCCTATGGCTACACCTTC.

This chain links TRBV7-6 with TRBJ2-7; 10 positions match TRBD2. CDR3 length: 16 residues. V was pared by 4 bases and J by 3 bases, with 9 bases of the junction left unmatched. Germline CDR1 SGHVS, CDR2 FNYEAQ. The CDR3 DNA is TGTGCCAGCAGCTCCTCTAGCGGGAGCGACCACTACGAGCAGTACTTC. Protein sequence: CASSSSSGSDHYEQYF. The whole variable domain, filled in from reference TRBV7-6 and TRBJ2-7, reads GAGVSQSPRYKVTKRGQDVALRCDPISGHVSLYWYRQALGQGPEFLTYFNYEAQQDKSGLPNDRFSAERPEGSISTLTIQRTEQRDSAMYRCASSSSSGSDHYEQYFGPGTRLTVT.

This clone occurred a few times. The chain combines TRBV7-2 with TRBJ2-7; 8 bases are a match to TRBD1. V dropped 5 bases and J dropped 5; count of bases not matched to a gene: 2. Germline-derived CDR1 and CDR2 are SGHTA and FQGNSA. The CDR3 is 12 residues long. The CDR3 here is CASSATGDEQYF. As DNA, the CDR3 is TGTGCCAGCAGCGCGACAGGGGACGAGCAGTACTTC.

The rearrangement uses TRBV29-1 and TRBJ1-2; the match to TRBD1 covers 10 bases. With 7 bases clipped from V and 5 bases from J, the junction kept 7 bases outside the gene matches. The CDR3 is 13 residues long. Germline V gene data show CDR1 as SQVTM and CDR2 as ANQGSEA. Here the CDR3 reads CSAGDRGGYGYTF. DNA for the CDR3: TGCAGCGCCGGGGACAGGGGAGGGTATGGCTACACCTTC.

This clone was seen only a few times. J is TRBJ2-5 and V is TRBV19; D not resolved. The germline V and J ends were trimmed by 1 base and 5 bases, with 8 bases remaining between them. The germline V gene encodes CDR1 LNHDA and CDR2 SQIVND (reference sequence). This CDR3 region has 13 residues. CDR3 in DNA: TGTGCCAGTAGTATAGGTCGTCGGGAGACCCAGTACTTC. It encodes CASSIGRRETQYF.

In this sample, this clone turned up a few times. The gene calls are TRBV7-9 and TRBJ2-2; D gene uncertain. V gave up 5 bases and J gave up 6 bases, with 7 bases separating them. Germline V gives CDR1 SEHNR, CDR2 FQNEAQ (reference sequence). This CDR3 region has 12 residues. The CDR3: CASSLLSGELFF. CDR3 bases: TGTGCCAGCAGCCTACTATCCGGGGAGCTGTTTTTT. Together with reference TRBV7-9 and TRBJ2-2, the CDR3 gives the full variable domain: DTGVSQNPRHKITKRGQNVTFRCDPISEHNRLYWYRQTLGQGPEFLTYFQNEAQLEKSRLLSDRFSAERPKGSFSTLEIQRTEQGDSAMYLCASSLLSGELFFGEGSRLTVL.

The chain joins TRBV7-3 to TRBJ2-2; 8 bases are shared with TRBD2. The CDR3 is 14 residues long. Trimming at V came to 5 bases and at J to 4 bases, leaving 3 bases not matched to a gene. Germline CDR1 reads SGHTA; CDR2 reads FQGTGA. For the CDR3, the DNA is TGTGCCAGCAGCACTACTAGCGGCACCGGGGAGCTGTTTTTT. Its translation: CASSTTSGTGELFF.

The chain uses TRBV5-1 and TRBJ1-2; TRBD1 might be the D (5 bases). The germline CDR1 and CDR2 sequences are SGHRS and YFSETQ. Trimming stripped 0 bases from V and 4 bases from J, with 10 bases between. This CDR3 is 14 amino acids long. The CDR3 region is CASSLAGDSYGYTF. The CDR3 DNA follows: TGCGCCAGCAGCTTGGCGGGGGACTCCTATGGCTACACCTTC.

A few counts support this clone. J is TRBJ2-5 and V is TRBV27; D might be TRBD1 (6 bases). CDR1 is MNHEY and CDR2 is SMNVEV in the germline V gene (reference sequence). The V end lost 2 bases, the J end lost 4 bases, and 20 bases lay between the germline ends. CDR3 length: 17 amino acids. CDR3 amino acids: CASSLMSLGAGLETQYF. In nucleotides, the CDR3 is TGTGCCAGCAGTTTAATGAGCCTGGGGGCGGGTTTAGAGACCCAGTACTTC.

The chain carries TRBV6-5 and TRBJ2-3; no clear D gene. The CDR3 extends over 14 amino acids. Germline loops: CDR1 MNHEY, CDR2 SVGAGI. Trimming left V 8 bases short and J 0 bases short, with 12 bases between. CDR3 amino acids: CASRSIGSTDTQYF. The DNA of the CDR3 is TGTGCCAGCCGCTCTATTGGTAGCACAGATACGCAGTATTTT.

For this clone: Other DNA sequences in the same sample also yield this CDR3. The rearrangement links TRBV27 to TRBJ2-3; no clear D gene. Trimming took off 3 bases at V and 0 bases at J, with 13 bases between the two ends. Germline-derived CDR1 and CDR2 are MNHEY and SMNVEV (reference sequence). The CDR3 sequence is 16 residues long. In DNA form, the CDR3 reads TGTGCCAGCAGTTTTCTTTCGTTTTCTAGCACAGATACGCAGTATTTT. Protein: CASSFLSFSSTDTQYF.

V usage is TRBV28 and J usage is TRBJ2-2; 8 bases line up with TRBD2. The CDR3 consists of 12 residues. With 11 bases clipped from V and 9 bases from J, the junction kept 8 bases outside the gene matches. Germline CDR1 MDHEN, CDR2 SYDVKM. As DNA, the CDR3 is TGTGCCGCACGGAGCGGGAGCAGGGAGCTGTTTTTT. It translates to CAARSGSRELFF.

This clone was detected only a few times. The chain employs TRBV5-1 and TRBJ1-2; perhaps TRBD1 as D (6 bases). V was trimmed by 4 bases and J by 4 bases, leaving 11 bases between them. This CDR3 spans 13 amino acids. Germline V gives CDR1 SGHRS, CDR2 YFSETQ. The CDR3 nucleotides are TGCGCCAGCAGCCCGCAGGACAGCTATGGCTACACCTTC. Translation: CASSPQDSYGYTF. Looking up the rest from reference TRBV5-1 and TRBJ1-2 gives the full variable domain: KAGVTQTPRYLIKTRGQQVTLSCSPISGHRSVSWYQQTPGQGLQFLFEYFSETQRNKGNFPGRFSGRQFSNSRSEMNVSTLELGDSALYLCASSPQDSYGYTFGSGTRLTVV.

The rearrangement links TRBV29-1 to TRBJ1-5, with no clear D. The CDR3 covers 13 residues. Trimming removed 4 bases at V and 4 bases at J, with 11 bases between. CDR1 is SQVTM and CDR2 is ANQGSEA in the germline V gene. CDR3 nucleotides: TGCAGCGTTGTGGCAGCGGCAAATCAGCCCCAGCATTTT. Protein sequence: CSVVAAANQPQHF.

The V and J genes are TRBV7-3 and TRBJ2-1, with a possible D match to TRBD2 (7 bases). V lost 1 base and J lost 9, with 13 bases in between. Germline lookup yields CDR1 SGHTA and CDR2 FQGTGA. The CDR3 is made up of 14 amino acids. CDR3 loop: CASSLSGGRTEQFF. The CDR3 bases are TGTGCCAGCAGCTTAAGCGGGGGCAGGACTGAGCAGTTCTTC.

In this sample, this clone turned up a few times. The chain joins TRBV7-6 to TRBJ1-5; 8 bases are a match to TRBD1. With V trimmed by 2 bases and J by 2 bases, 2 bases remained unmatched. The germline V gene has CDR1 SGHVS and CDR2 FNYEAQ. The CDR3 contains 15 residues. The CDR3 loop is CASSLQDRGNQPQHF. Here the CDR3 DNA reads TGTGCCAGCAGCTTACAGGACAGGGGCAATCAGCCCCAGCATTTT. Based on the CDR3 plus reference TRBV7-6 and TRBJ1-5, the full variable domain is GAGVSQSPRYKVTKRGQDVALRCDPISGHVSLYWYRQALGQGPEFLTYFNYEAQQDKSGLPNDRFSAERPEGSISTLTIQRTEQRDSAMYRCASSLQDRGNQPQHFGDGTRLSIL.

The chain recombines TRBV5-1 with TRBJ2-3; D perhaps matches TRBD1 (5 bases). CDR1 SGHRS and CDR2 YFSETQ come from the germline V gene. The ends were cut back, 1 base at V and 3 bases at J, with 9 bases in the middle. CDR3 size: 14 residues. CDR3 loop: CASSLNAGTDTQYF. For the CDR3, the DNA is TGCGCCAGCAGCTTGAATGCAGGGACAGATACGCAGTATTTT.

This clone has just a few counts. The chain uses TRBV2 and TRBJ1-2; 7 bases align to TRBD1. Trimming removed 6 bases from V and 7 bases from J; junction bases left unmatched: 11. CDR1 SNHLY and CDR2 FYNNEI come from the germline V gene. This CDR3 has 14 residues. The chain's CDR3 is CASRDSTGVGGYTF. The CDR3, as DNA: TGTGCCAGCAGGGACTCAACAGGGGTAGGTGGCTACACCTTC.

The chain joins TRBV15 to TRBJ2-7, with D possibly being TRBD1 (6 bases). The V gene lost 6 bases and the J gene lost 3 bases, with 15 bases spanning the gap. Germline values: CDR1 LNHNV, CDR2 YYDKDF (reference sequence). The CDR3 sequence is 14 residues long. The CDR3 protein is CATSPGHALYEQYF. In DNA, the CDR3 is TGTGCCACCAGTCCGGGACATGCGCTCTACGAGCAGTACTTC. The complete variable domain, with remaining parts taken from reference TRBV15 and TRBJ2-7, reads DAMVIQNPRYQVTQFGKPVTLSCSQTLNHNVMYWYQQKSSQAPKLLFHYYDKDFNNEADTPDNFQSRRPNTSFCFLDIRSPGLGDTAMYLCATSPGHALYEQYFGPGTRLTVT.

J is TRBJ1-6 and V is TRBV5-1; D may be TRBD1 (6 bases). From germline, CDR1 is SGHRS and CDR2 YFSETQ. There are 14 residues in the CDR3. The V gene lost 4 bases and the J gene lost 10 bases, with 15 bases spanning the gap. As DNA, the CDR3 is TGCGCCAGCAGCGTGCAGGACAGACTCTCACCCCTCCACTTT. Its translation: CASSVQDRLSPLHF.

The genes are TRBV7-8 and TRBJ2-7; D might be TRBD2 (6 bases). This CDR3 spans 13 amino acids. Trimming removed 1 base at V and 7 bases at J, with 11 bases between. Germline CDR1 reads SGHVS; CDR2 reads FQNEAQ. CDR3 nucleotide sequence: TGTGCCAGCAGCTTAGAACTGGGAGGAGAGCAGTACTTC. Its translation is CASSLELGGEQYF.

The V call is TRBV19, the J call TRBJ1-6; 8 bases align to TRBD1. The germline V gene encodes CDR1 LNHDA and CDR2 SQIVND (reference sequence). The CDR3 consists of 14 residues. Trimming took 7 bases from V and 8 from J; bases not matched to a gene: 7. Here the CDR3 reads CASMVTGGYSPLHF. CDR3 sequence (DNA): TGTGCCAGTATGGTAACAGGGGGATATTCACCCCTCCACTTT.

V gene TRBV4-2 combines with J gene TRBJ2-3; TRBD2 might be the D (6 bases). Germline V lookup: CDR1 LGHNA, CDR2 YNFKEQ. The CDR3 has 17 residues. The V and J ends lost 4 bases and 6 bases respectively, with 23 bases between them. CDR3 in amino acids: CASSLSPGTVRGDTQYF. The DNA of the CDR3 is TGTGCCAGCAGCCTAAGCCCCGGGACTGTGAGAGGGGATACGCAGTATTTT.

This clone has a handful of counts. The chain links TRBV28 to TRBJ1-5; tentatively, D is TRBD1 (6 bases). Per the germline V gene, CDR1 is MDHEN and CDR2 is SYDVKM. The length of the CDR3 is 16 residues. Trimming removed 5 bases at V and 4 bases at J, with 18 bases between. The CDR3 sequence is CASSVPQGLKNQPQHF. In DNA, the CDR3 is TGTGCCAGCAGTGTACCCCAGGGGTTAAAAAATCAGCCCCAGCATTTT.

The rearrangement uses TRBV7-9 and TRBJ2-7, with a tentative D call TRBD1 (6 bases). V was cut by 5 bases and J by 1 base, with 9 bases left in between. Germline CDR1 is SEHNR and CDR2 is FQNEAQ (reference sequence). The CDR3 has 13 residues. DNA of the CDR3: TGTGCCAGCAGCGCCGGGACATCCTACGAGCAGTACTTC. Protein: CASSAGTSYEQYF.

CDR3 sequence: CASSAQGNEKLFF. Here the CDR3 DNA reads TGCGCCAGCAGCGCCCAGGGGAATGAAAAACTGTTTTTT. This rearrangement joins TRBV5-1 to TRBJ1-4; tentatively, D is TRBD1 (6 bases). Germline V gives CDR1 SGHRS, CDR2 YFSETQ. Trimming took 4 bases from V and 5 from J, leaving 9 bases between them. The CDR3 is made up of 13 amino acids.